This T cell receptor (beta chain) was documented in a study of response to subunit inactivated influenza vaccine. Overall study findings and caveats: Few new T cells, the authors suggested, are recruited by each seasonal influenza vaccination.

TCRdb recomputed calls from the RT-PCR reads with MiXCR, one row per CDR3 protein. The sample lists approximately 700,000 distinct CDR3 sequences; roughly 13% were seen once. V was clipped by 3 bases and J by 8 bases; unmatched bases: 20. Germline loops: CDR1 ENHRY, CDR2 SYGVKD. The CDR3 has 20 amino acids. Turning to this clonotype: Its antigen is undetermined.

This clonotype originated in a man aged 45-60 years who received an inactivated influenza vaccine. This sequence joins TRBV10-3 and TRBJ2-1; 12 bases are a match to TRBD2. Source: PBMCs from blood, taken around two weeks before vaccination. The CDR3 DNA follows: TGTGCCATCAGTGACTCCGAGCTCACTGTTCTAGCGGGGGGGCCCCATGAGCAGTTCTTC. It specifies CAISDSELTVLAGGPHEQFF.